The T cell receptor (beta chain) under discussion was sequenced for a study of T cell changes during pregnancy in multiple sclerosis. V lost 2 bases, J lost 3 bases, and 28 bases lay in between. There are 21 residues in the CDR3. In germline, CDR1 is MNHEY, CDR2 SMNVEV (reference sequence). The assay was immunoSEQ multiplex PCR, and TCRdb's table has in-frame clones only and misses some. The data contain over 90,000 clones, 80% to 95% of them seen just once; the ten biggest clones take up over 0.85%. V usage is TRBV27 and J usage is TRBJ2-2; D possibly corresponds to TRBD1 (6 bases). Sample: peripheral blood, taken after pregnancy. The TCR sequence derives from a female donor with multiple sclerosis, enrolled in a pregnancy study. The CDR3, as DNA: TGTGCCAGCAGTTTAATTATGTGGACGAGAGGGACACCCAAGGACACCGGGGAGCTGTTTTTT. Translated: CASSLIMWTRGTPKDTGELFF.